The present entry profiles one T cell receptor (beta chain) with its context. Its antigen is still unknown. Base quality data are lacking; no much larger clone is found one base away. The immunoSEQ Assay, which relies on bias-controlled multiplex PCR amplification of genomic DNA, was used to profile TCRbeta CDR3 regions. The paper's data handling went like this. To quantify the absolute abundance of each unique TCRbeta CDR3 region, the sequences were collapsed and filtered. Differential abundance was tested with a binomial (Fisher-equivalent) model and with a beta-binomial model adding time-dependent variance fitted from healthy donors. Any clone with fewer than 5 combined templates was excluded, and a clone was called differentially abundant if its Benjamini-Hochberg FDR was below 0.01. Using the form v = (b*log(k)+a)^2, the beta-binomial variance was modeled as a function of the total template count across the two samples. TCRdb holds this immuneACCESS table with in-frame rearrangements only. Some clones are missing; in checked studies, unresolved V genes explain under half, and the rest has no known cause. From that table come the V and J calls and clone size; the DNA was used to work out D and trimming. In this sample the table shows approximately 81,000 clones, 84% of which occur a single time. Roughly a fifth of the sample comes from the top ten.

This entry belongs to a study of identifying expanded T cells in peripheral blood (dated by TCRdb to the late 2010s). Regarding the complete study: Technical replicates were generated by sequencing separate aliquots of the same genomic DNA pool, and four replicates were compared pairwise. General study outcomes and caveats: Between technical replicates the binomial model flagged about 1.2 differentially abundant clones, whereas over about 2 weeks the binomial model flagged about 15 and over about four weeks 19 to 20. Across all healthy donors, variance in clone template counts between approximately two-week samples was found to increase significantly with total template count. Both the number of clones called differentially abundant and the false-positive rate were significantly reduced by the beta-binomial model across all healthy-donor time intervals. It was expected by the authors that biological variance in healthy repertoires might increase further over much longer intervals, such as months to years.

From the cysteine through the phenylalanine, the CDR3 covers 16 amino acids. This entry keeps only the CDR3 DNA: 48 bases, framed from base 1. The germline V gene gives CDR1 as MGHRA and CDR2 as YSYEKL. V is cut by 4 bases and J by 7 bases, and the space between the germline ends is 22 bases. No immune events such as infections were documented for the healthy donors during the collection period. Blood repertoires from healthy donors were used as a training cohort for calibrating time-dependent variance in a beta-binomial model of differential abundance of T-cell clones. The training cohort comprised ten or so healthy donors, 3 female and 7 male. An age range of roughly 25 to 65 years, with an average of 43 years, was recorded for the donors. Whole blood from each healthy donor was obtained from a commercial supplier and was collected at three time points roughly 13 days apart. For immunosequencing, genomic DNA was extracted from unsorted whole blood.

The sample consisted of blood. The V and J genes are TRBV4-1 and TRBJ1-1, with the D gene not clear enough to name. This TCR came from a person aged 18 to 75 in good health. For the CDR3, the sequence is CASSPIPTQENDEAFF. The DNA sequence is given as TGCGCCAGCAGCCCCATACCCACGCAGGAGAATGATGAAGCTTTCTTT.